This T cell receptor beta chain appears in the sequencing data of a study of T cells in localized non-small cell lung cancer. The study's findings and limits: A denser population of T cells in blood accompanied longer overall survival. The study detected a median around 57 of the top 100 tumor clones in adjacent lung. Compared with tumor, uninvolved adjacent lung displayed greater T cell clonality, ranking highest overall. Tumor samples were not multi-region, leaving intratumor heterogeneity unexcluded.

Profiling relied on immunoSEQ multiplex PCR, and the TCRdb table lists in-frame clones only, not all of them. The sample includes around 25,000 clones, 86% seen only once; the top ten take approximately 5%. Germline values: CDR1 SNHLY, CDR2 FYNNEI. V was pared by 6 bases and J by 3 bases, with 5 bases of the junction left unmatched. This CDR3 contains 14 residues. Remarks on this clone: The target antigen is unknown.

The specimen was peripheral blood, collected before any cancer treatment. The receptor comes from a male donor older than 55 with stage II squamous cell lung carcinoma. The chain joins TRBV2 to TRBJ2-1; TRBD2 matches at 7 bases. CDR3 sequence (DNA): TGTGCCAGCAGACGGGCTAGCGGCTACAATGAGCAGTTCTTC. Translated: CASRRASGYNEQFF.